The clone carrying this TCR beta chain came up a few times. Its target is not known. This sample is drawn from a study of T cells after yellow fever vaccination. Study information: Fractions with few cells were prepared using SMART-Seq v4 Ultra Low Input. Broader study findings: Abundant clonotypes (contaminants from the bulk population) could be present in FACS-sorted repertoires. Boosting was followed by the reappearance of most primary-vaccination clones (roughly 95% CD4, about 90% CD8). There was a small share of clonotypes that showed up in both the CD4 and CD8 compartments.

MiXCR, run by TCRdb on the 5' RACE reads, gives a single entry per CDR3 protein. Here the sample spans some 500,000 distinct CDR3 sequences, approximately 15% being singletons. The receptor comes from a young man who received the YFV17D yellow fever vaccine. The source was PBMCs, collected on the day of the yellow fever booster vaccination.

CDR3 sequence (DNA): TGTGCCAGCAGTTACGGGAGGGTAGTTTCAGATACGCAGTATTTT. Protein: CASSYGRVVSDTQYF. The J gene is TRBJ2-3, the V gene TRBV6-5; TRBD2 matches at 7 bases. In germline, CDR1 is MNHEY, CDR2 SVGAGI. The V and J ends lost 2 bases and 4 bases, in that order; junction bases with no gene match: 6. The CDR3 runs to 15 residues.